This TCR beta chain appears in the sequencing data of a study of graft-versus-host responses after intestinal transplantation. Study information: Isolated intestinal, liver-intestinal, or multivisceral transplants had been given to the recipients.

This clone has a single count. Repertoires were generated with immunoSEQ multiplex PCR, while TCRdb's copy carries only in-frame clones and drops some. The table records about 20,000 clones, around 78% of them present only once. Processing of graft tissue released intraepithelial and lamina propria lymphocytes. CDR1 is MNHNY and CDR2 is SVGAGI in the germline V gene (reference sequence). This CDR3 comprises 16 residues. V was shortened by 4 bases and J by 0 bases, with 13 bases between the two germline ends. The gene calls are TRBV6-6 and TRBJ2-1; D is unclear. Sequenced here: ileum tissue, sampled 12 days after intestinal transplant. This receptor was obtained from a human patient who received an intestinal transplant, so some T cells may come from the graft donor. The CDR3 protein is CASSFPPVLSYNEQFF. CDR3 DNA sequence: TGTGCCAGCAGTTTTCCACCGGTCCTCTCCTACAATGAGCAGTTCTTC.